This is a list of T cell receptor beta chains from one sample in a study of cytomegalovirus exposure and HLA in healthy donors. Libraries were prepared by immunoSEQ multiplex PCR; TCRdb keeps only in-frame clonotypes and omits some of them. The data hold around 61,000 clones, with about 63% observed a single time. The source material was PBMCs. The receptors derive from a man in his forties or fifties in good health and CMV-seropositive. The CDR3 runs from the conserved cysteine through the conserved F or W. The D gene is left open where the match is weak. Not all rows give a size; the values are once, few, many and, for expanded clones, a class.

-	TRBV6-4	TRBJ1-2	-	TGTGCCAGCAGTGACAAGTCGTCCCAGCTGCGGGGCTACACCTTC	CASSDKSSQLRGYTF
-	TRBV7-6	TRBJ2-6	-	TGTGCCAGCAGCGGGAGAGGGGGATTTGGGGCCAACGTCCTGACTTTC	CASSGRGGFGANVLTF
-	TRBV30	TRBJ2-3	-	TGTGCCTGGAGTCGGACTACCACAGATACGCAGTATTTT	CAWSRTTTDTQYF
-	TRBV7-2	TRBJ2-2	TRBD2	TGTGCCAGCAGCCCGAAGACCGGGACTAGAGGGCCCAGCACCGGGGAGCTGTTTTTT	CASSPKTGTRGPSTGELFF
-	TRBV7-9	TRBJ2-7	TRBD1	TGTGCCAGCAGCCCACGGGACAGTAAAAGCGGGCAGTACTTC	CASSPRDSKSGQYF
-	TRBV29-1	TRBJ2-7	-	TGCAGCGTTCACAGGGTGGGCGAGCAGTACTTC	CSVHRVGEQYF
-	TRBV9	TRBJ1-4	-	TGTGCCAGCAGCGTGGGGGGACGTGATGAAAAACTGTTTTTT	CASSVGGRDEKLFF
-	TRBV5-1	TRBJ1-3	TRBD1	TGCGCCAGCAGCGTAACAGGGGGCACTGGAAACACCATATATTTT	CASSVTGGTGNTIYF
-	TRBV4-1	TRBJ2-5	TRBD2	TGCGCCAGCAGCCAAGATCGTGCGGGAGGGAAATACCATCCAGAGACCCAGTACTTC	CASSQDRAGGKYHPETQYF
-	TRBV6-6	TRBJ2-3	-	TGTGCCAGCAGTCCGTTCCTAGAGACAGATACGCAGTATTTT	CASSPFLETDTQYF
-	TRBV6-6	TRBJ1-5	TRBD1	TGTGCCATATGGACAGGGGGCCCGAAACCCCAGCATTTT	CAIWTGGPKPQHF
once	TRBV7-9	TRBJ1-1	-	TGTTCCAGCAGTCTAGAACAGGGAATGAAGGCTGAAGCTTTCTTT	CSSSLEQGMKAEAFF
once	TRBV6-6	TRBJ2-1	-	TGTGCCAGCAGGAACGAGCTCGGGAGCTCCTACAATGAGCAGTTCTTC	CASRNELGSSYNEQFF
-	TRBV5-8	TRBJ2-5	TRBD1	TGTGCCAGCAGCCACCCCGGGACAGGGCCCTGGGCCCAGTACTTC	CASSHPGTGPWAQYF
-	TRBV19	TRBJ2-7	-	TGTGCCAGTAGTATTCCCCACGGGAGTCTATACGAGCAGTACTTC	CASSIPHGSLYEQYF
-	TRBV5-1	TRBJ1-2	-	TGCGCCAGCAGCCCCACGAGGGTTGGCTACACCTTC	CASSPTRVGYTF
-	TRBV7-6	TRBJ1-1	-	TGTGCCAGCAGCTTTGGGGGGGAGAACACTGAAGCTTTCTTT	CASSFGGENTEAFF
-	TRBV2	TRBJ1-2	-	TGTGCCAGCAGTGAAGTGGGCGGGGGAGAGGGCTACACCTTC	CASSEVGGGEGYTF
few	TRBV4-3	TRBJ2-7	TRBD2	TGCGCCAGCAGCCAAGACGGGGGGACTAGTCTTGTCGAGCAGTACTTC	CASSQDGGTSLVEQYF
-	TRBV6-1	TRBJ1-2	TRBD1	TGTGCCACCAAACAGGGGGCTGGGTATGGCTACACCTTC	CATKQGAGYGYTF
-	TRBV5-1	TRBJ1-1	TRBD1	TGCGCCAGCAGCTTGGTGGGACAGGGAGGGACTGAAGCTTTCTTT	CASSLVGQGGTEAFF
few	TRBV25-1	TRBJ2-1	-	TGTGCCACCGCCCAGTACAATGAGCAGTTCTTC	CATAQYNEQFF
few	TRBV5-1	TRBJ2-1	TRBD2	TGCGCCAGCAGCTTGGGAGGGCCCCAGCGGGGGGCCCCAACCTATTACAATGAGCAGTTCTTC	CASSLGGPQRGAPTYYNEQFF
-	TRBV19	TRBJ1-6	TRBD1	TGTGCCAGTAGTAAGGACAGGGGGTATAATTCACCCCTCCACTTT	CASSKDRGYNSPLHF
-	TRBV6-6	TRBJ1-5	-	TGTGCCATCTCGAGTTTCAATCAGCCCCAGCATTTT	CAISSFNQPQHF
-	TRBV6-4	TRBJ2-3	TRBD2	TGTGCCAGCAGCAGGACTAGCGGGGGCACAGATACGCAGTATTTT	CASSRTSGGTDTQYF
-	TRBV7-9	TRBJ1-5	-	TGTGCCAGCAGCCAAGGGGGGGACAATCAGCCCCAGCATTTT	CASSQGGDNQPQHF
-	TRBV5-6	TRBJ1-1	TRBD1	TGTGCCAGCACCCGCACCTCGACAGGGGCCGGAGCTTTCTTT	CASTRTSTGAGAFF
-	TRBV4-2	TRBJ1-1	-	TGTGCCAGCAGCCAAGATCAAGAACACCTGAACACTGAAGCTTTCTTT	CASSQDQEHLNTEAFF
medium-sized	TRBV6-1	TRBJ1-5	-	TGTGCCAGCAGTGGACATAGCAATCAGCCCCAGCATTTT	CASSGHSNQPQHF
-	TRBV29-1	TRBJ2-3	-	TGCAGCGTTGTCGGGCAGGGGATCGCAGATACGCAGTATTTT	CSVVGQGIADTQYF
-	TRBV5-8	TRBJ2-3	TRBD1	TGTGCCAGCAACTTGGGGGACAGGACAGATACGCAGTATTTT	CASNLGDRTDTQYF
once	TRBV5-1	TRBJ2-2	-	TGCGCCAGCAGCTTTGAGCGGGCGAACACCGGGGAGCTGTTTTTT	CASSFERANTGELFF
-	TRBV9	TRBJ1-6	TRBD1	TGTGCCAGCAGCACCGGTGTAGGGACAGGGGGCTTTTCACCCCTCCACTTT	CASSTGVGTGGFSPLHF
-	TRBV5-5	TRBJ2-7	-	TGTGCCAGCAGGTTAAATGGCCGAAGCTACGAGCAGTACTTC	CASRLNGRSYEQYF
-	TRBV19	TRBJ1-5	-	TGTGCCACCGTCGACGGGGGTGATCAGCCCCAGCATTTT	CATVDGGDQPQHF
-	TRBV7-8	TRBJ2-3	TRBD2	TGTGCCAGCAGCACTCGACTAGCGGCAGATACGCAGTATTTT	CASSTRLAADTQYF
-	TRBV19	TRBJ2-7	-	TGTGCCAGTAGTTACAGGTCCCAACAGGGCGCCTACGAGCAGTACTTC	CASSYRSQQGAYEQYF
-	TRBV19	TRBJ1-4	TRBD1	TGTGCCAGTAGTCTCACAGGGGCTAATGAAAAACTGTTTTTT	CASSLTGANEKLFF
few	TRBV30	TRBJ2-1	-	TGTGCCTGGAGTGCCCGGGGTAATGAGCAGTTCTTC	CAWSARGNEQFF
-	TRBV7-6	TRBJ1-4	TRBD1	TGTGCCAGCAGCCAGGGGGCAGCTAATGAAAAACTGTTTTTT	CASSQGAANEKLFF
-	TRBV6-5	TRBJ2-7	-	TGTGCCAGCAGTTACGACAGAAACTACGAGCAGTACTTC	CASSYDRNYEQYF